Following are 19 T cell receptor beta chains from one sample sequenced in a study of cytomegalovirus exposure and HLA in healthy donors. Primers for the PCR totalled 60 Vbeta and 13 Jbeta. The method was immunoSEQ multiplex PCR; TCRdb's version includes in-frame clones alone and lacks a portion of them. This table lists roughly 46,000 clones. The specimen sequenced was PBMCs. Source of these receptors: a woman aged 35 to 49 in good health and CMV-seronegative.

The chain links TRBV6-5 to TRBJ1-2, with a possible D match to TRBD1 (5 bases). V gave up 5 bases and J gave up 2 bases, with 12 bases separating them. From germline, CDR1 is MNHEY and CDR2 SVGAGI. The CDR3 is 14 amino acids. Written as DNA, the CDR3 is TGTGCCAGCAGTCGCCCGGGGGTCAACTATGGCTACACCTTC. Protein product: CASSRPGVNYGYTF.

The chain couples TRBV13 to TRBJ2-7, with D perhaps TRBD2 (6 bases). The CDR3 runs 15 residues. V shed 5 bases and J shed 4 bases, with 18 bases lying between them. Germline V CDR1 and CDR2: PRHDT, FYEKMQ (reference sequence). The CDR3 spells CASSPRRDLNYEQYF. CDR3 in DNA: TGTGCCAGCAGCCCCCGCCGGGACTTAAATTACGAGCAGTACTTC.

The J gene is TRBJ2-1, the V gene TRBV18; 11 positions match TRBD2. With 7 bases clipped from V and 9 bases from J, the junction kept 5 bases outside the gene matches. The germline gives CDR1 KGHSH, CDR2 LQKENI. CDR3 size: 13 residues. CDR3 nucleotide sequence: TGTGCCAGCTTCACTAGCGGGAGAGTTGAGCAGTTCTTC. Encoded protein: CASFTSGRVEQFF. Complete variable domain (other parts from reference TRBV18 and TRBJ2-1): NAGVMQNPRHLVRRRGQEARLRCSPMKGHSHVYWYRQLPEEGLKFMVYLQKENIIDESGMPKERFSAEFPKEGPSILRIQQVVRGDSAAYFCASFTSGRVEQFFGPGTRLTVL.

This chain links TRBV6-5 with TRBJ2-7, with 7 bases matching TRBD1. The trim removed 5 bases at V and 1 base at J, leaving 8 bases unmatched. The CDR3 spans 15 residues. Germline CDR1 MNHEY, CDR2 SVGAGI. The CDR3 DNA is TGTGCCAGCAGTCCAATAGGGGGCGAGTCCTACGAGCAGTACTTC. Residues: CASSPIGGESYEQYF.

The chain has TRBV5-1 and TRBJ1-1; 7 nucleotides match TRBD1. This CDR3 has 13 residues. Germline V gene data show CDR1 as SGHRS and CDR2 as YFSETQ. Trimming cost V 4 bases and J 8 bases; bases outside gene matches: 8. The CDR3 DNA sequence: TGCGCCAGCAGCCCATTCCGGGACAGCGAAGCTTTCTTT. It translates to CASSPFRDSEAFF.

The rearrangement uses TRBV7-2 and TRBJ2-1; D uncertain. The length of the CDR3 is 11 residues. Germline CDR1 reads SGHTA; CDR2 reads FQGNSA. The V gene lost 5 bases and the J gene lost 15 bases, with 14 bases spanning the gap. CDR3 in DNA: TGTGCCAGCAGCCCCATGAAGGAGTCGTTCTTC. It translates to CASSPMKESFF.

V gene TRBV20-1 combines with J gene TRBJ1-1; a weak D match, TRBD1 (6 bases). This CDR3 is 10 amino acids long. Germline V gene lookup returns CDR1 DFQATT and CDR2 SNEGSKA (reference sequence). The V end lost 5 bases, the J end lost 11 bases, and 12 bases lay between the germline ends. The CDR3 DNA reads as TGCAGTGCTTACAGGGTTTATGCTTTCTTT. Translation gives CSAYRVYAFF.

The V and J genes are TRBV7-2 and TRBJ1-1, with 9 bases aligning to TRBD1. The CDR3 consists of 14 residues. The V gene's germline CDR1 is SGHTA and CDR2 FQGNSA. V lost 7 bases to trimming and J lost 1 base; unmatched junction nucleotides: 4. The CDR3 DNA is TGTGCCAGCAAGCCGGGACAGGGGAACACTGAAGCTTTCTTT. It yields the protein CASKPGQGNTEAFF. Complete variable domain (other parts from reference TRBV7-2 and TRBJ1-1): GAGVSQSPSNKVTEKGKDVELRCDPISGHTALYWYRQSLGQGLEFLIYFQGNSAPDKSGLPSDRFSAERTGGSVSTLTIQRTQQEDSAVYLCASKPGQGNTEAFFGQGTRLTVV.

The gene calls are TRBV28 and TRBJ2-1; TRBD2 aligns across 7 bases. CDR1 is MDHEN, CDR2 SYDVKM, per germline. The V gene end was trimmed by 5 bases and the J gene end by 7 bases; junction bases not matched to a gene: 11. The CDR3 contains 15 residues. The CDR3 DNA sequence: TGTGCCAGCAGTCCCGTGGGCGGGAGCACAAATGAGCAGTTCTTC. It codes for CASSPVGGSTNEQFF.

This chain links TRBV6-4 with TRBJ1-1, with D perhaps TRBD1 (6 bases). The germline gives CDR1 MRHNA, CDR2 SNTAGT. This CDR3 has 14 residues. V was cut by 6 bases and J by 1 base, with 12 bases left in between. The CDR3 sequence is CASRKGGANTEAFF. CDR3 nucleotides: TGTGCCAGCAGGAAGGGGGGGGCGAACACTGAAGCTTTCTTT.

The V gene is TRBV18, the J gene TRBJ2-5; 9 positions match TRBD1. The CDR3 totals 14 residues. CDR1 is KGHSH, CDR2 LQKENI, per germline. Unmatched junction bases numbered 5, after V lost 4 bases and J lost 5 bases. The CDR3 DNA follows: TGTGCCAGCTCACTCCGGGACAGGGTCGAGACCCAGTACTTC. It yields the protein CASSLRDRVETQYF.

This chain joins TRBV29-1 and TRBJ1-1; 8 bases are shared with TRBD1. Germline loops: CDR1 SQVTM, CDR2 ANQGSEA. The CDR3 extends over 12 amino acids. V gave up 7 bases and J gave up 11 bases; unmatched junction bases: 12. The CDR3 reads CSAEWTGRVAFF. Here the CDR3 DNA reads TGCAGCGCAGAGTGGACAGGGCGAGTGGCTTTCTTT.

The rearrangement joins TRBV4-3 to TRBJ1-2; D possibly corresponds to TRBD1 (5 bases). The CDR3 is 13 residues long. Germline CDR1 LGHNA, CDR2 YSLEER. Trimming shortened V by 0 bases and J by 5 bases, and 7 bases separated the two germline ends. CDR3 bases: TGCGCCAGCAGCCAAGAGGCAGGGTATGGCTACACCTTC. It translates to CASSQEAGYGYTF.

This chain connects TRBV18 to TRBJ2-5; 7 nucleotides align to TRBD1. Germline V gene lookup returns CDR1 KGHSH and CDR2 LQKENI. Trimming at V came to 5 bases and at J to 1 base, leaving 1 base not matched to a gene. This CDR3 region has 13 residues. CDR3 sequence: CASSEGAQETQYF. Written as DNA, the CDR3 is TGTGCCAGCTCAGAGGGGGCCCAAGAGACCCAGTACTTC.

The chain combines TRBV7-6 with TRBJ2-2, with no clear D. This CDR3 spans 13 amino acids. Germline-derived CDR1 and CDR2 are SGHVS and FNYEAQ. V was cut by 2 bases and J by 6 bases, with 7 bases left in between. For the CDR3, the DNA is TGTGCCAGCAGCTTAAGGCAGGCCGGGGAGCTGTTTTTT. It encodes CASSLRQAGELFF. The variable domain in full, completed from reference TRBV7-6 and TRBJ2-2, reads GAGVSQSPRYKVTKRGQDVALRCDPISGHVSLYWYRQALGQGPEFLTYFNYEAQQDKSGLPNDRFSAERPEGSISTLTIQRTEQRDSAMYRCASSLRQAGELFFGEGSRLTVL.

This rearrangement joins TRBV2 to TRBJ1-1; D not resolved. CDR1 is SNHLY, CDR2 FYNNEI, per germline. The germline V and J ends were trimmed by 7 bases and 5 bases, with 17 bases remaining between them. The CDR3 consists of 14 residues. The CDR3 sequence: CASTVEGERTEAFF. The CDR3 DNA reads TGTGCCAGCACCGTCGAGGGTGAGAGGACTGAAGCTTTCTTT.

This chain uses TRBV25-1 with TRBJ2-5; D possibly corresponds to TRBD2 (5 bases). CDR3 length: 14 amino acids. The germline gives CDR1 MGHDK, CDR2 SYGVNS. Trimming cost V 2 bases and J 5 bases, with 12 bases left between them. The CDR3 loop is CASSEGLSAETQYF. CDR3 coding DNA: TGTGCCAGCAGTGAAGGACTTTCCGCGGAGACCCAGTACTTC. Combining the CDR3 with reference TRBV25-1 and TRBJ2-5 gives the whole variable domain EADIYQTPRYLVIGTGKKITLECSQTMGHDKMYWYQQDPGMELHLIHYSYGVNSTEKGDLSSESTVSRIRTEHFPLTLESARPSHTSQYLCASSEGLSAETQYFGPGTRLLVL.

The V and J genes are TRBV28 and TRBJ1-1; 9 bases fit TRBD1. The CDR3 contains 15 residues. The V segment lost 3 bases and the J segment 7 bases; nucleotides outside the gene matches: 9. Germline V lookup: CDR1 MDHEN, CDR2 SYDVKM. The CDR3 here is CASSFEQGAPGEAFF. CDR3 coding DNA: TGTGCCAGCAGTTTCGAACAGGGGGCGCCGGGTGAAGCTTTCTTT.

The chain links TRBV14 to TRBJ2-7; D is perhaps TRBD1 (6 bases). Trimming shortened V by 4 bases and J by 5 bases, and 15 bases separated the two germline ends. CDR3 length: 14 amino acids. Germline V gene sequence: CDR1 SGHDN, CDR2 FVKESK. In DNA form, the CDR3 reads TGTGCCAGCAGCCTGGGGGCCGTGGGTAACGAGCAGTACTTC. Its protein product is CASSLGAVGNEQYF.